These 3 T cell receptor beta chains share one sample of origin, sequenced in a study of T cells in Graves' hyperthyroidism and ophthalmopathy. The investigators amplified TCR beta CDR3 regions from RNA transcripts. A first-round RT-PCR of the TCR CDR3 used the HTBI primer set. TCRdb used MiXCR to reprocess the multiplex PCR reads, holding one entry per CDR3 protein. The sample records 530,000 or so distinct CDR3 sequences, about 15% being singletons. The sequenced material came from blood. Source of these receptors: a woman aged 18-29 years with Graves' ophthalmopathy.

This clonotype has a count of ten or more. CDR3 loop: CASRRIGLAQETQYF. The DNA for the CDR3 is TGTGCCAGCAGGCGTATCGGACTAGCGCAAGAGACCCAGTACTTC. This chain connects TRBV6-1 to TRBJ2-5; 9 bases are a match to TRBD2. The CDR3 runs to 15 residues. The germline V gene has CDR1 MNHNS and CDR2 SASEGT. The V gene end was trimmed by 6 bases and the J gene end by 2 bases; junction bases not matched to a gene: 7.

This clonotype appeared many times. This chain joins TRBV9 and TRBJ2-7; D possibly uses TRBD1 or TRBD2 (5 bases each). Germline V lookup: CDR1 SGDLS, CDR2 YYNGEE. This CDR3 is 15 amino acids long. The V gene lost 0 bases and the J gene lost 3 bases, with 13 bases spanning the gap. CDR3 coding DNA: TGTGCCAGCAGCGTAGGGGACCTTTTCATCTACGAGCAGTACTTC. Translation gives CASSVGDLFIYEQYF.

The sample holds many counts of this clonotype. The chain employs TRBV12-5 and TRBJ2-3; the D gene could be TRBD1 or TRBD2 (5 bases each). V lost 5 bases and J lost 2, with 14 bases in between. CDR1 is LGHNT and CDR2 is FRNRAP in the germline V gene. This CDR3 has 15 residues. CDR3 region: CASGVGDGFTDTQYF. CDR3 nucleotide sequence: TGTGCTAGTGGTGTGGGGGACGGTTTCACAGATACGCAGTATTTT.